These 20 T cell receptor beta chains originate from one sample sequenced in a study of immune evolution from preneoplasia to lung adenocarcinoma. TCRdb's table, derived via immunoSEQ multiplex PCR, lists solely in-frame clones and lacks some. The sample consists of thousands of clones, over 70% of them appearing once. Sequencing was carried out using FFPE adjacent normal lung tissue. The receptors derive from a person aged 55-79 years with lung adenocarcinoma.

This clone was observed a few times. The gene calls are TRBV18 and TRBJ1-2, with 7 nucleotides matching TRBD1. CDR1 is KGHSH and CDR2 is LQKENI in the germline V gene. V shed 2 bases, J shed 13 bases, and the junction held 4 bases outside the gene matches. This CDR3 comprises 11 residues. CDR3 loop: CASSPEQGLTF. Here the CDR3 DNA reads TGTGCCAGCTCACCAGAACAGGGGCTCACCTTC.

In this sample, this clone turned up a few times. This CDR3 reads CASSFDSTGELFF. The CDR3 nucleotides are TGTGCCAGCAGCTTCGACAGCACCGGGGAGCTGTTTTTT. The gene calls are TRBV7-9 and TRBJ2-2; the D gene is possibly TRBD1 (5 bases). Trimming cost V 3 bases and J 4 bases, with 6 bases left between them. This CDR3 has 13 amino acids. CDR1 is SEHNR, CDR2 FQNEAQ, per germline (reference sequence). Looking up the rest from reference TRBV7-9 and TRBJ2-2 gives the full variable domain: DTGVSQNPRHKITKRGQNVTFRCDPISEHNRLYWYRQTLGQGPEFLTYFQNEAQLEKSRLLSDRFSAERPKGSFSTLEIQRTEQGDSAMYLCASSFDSTGELFFGEGSRLTVL.

The chain has TRBV30 and TRBJ1-5; no firm D call. CDR1 is GTSNPN and CDR2 is SVGIG in the germline V gene (reference sequence). The CDR3 has 13 amino acids. Trimming took 3 bases from V and 5 from J, leaving 11 bases between them. CDR3: CAWSASRYQPQHF. In DNA form, the CDR3 reads TGTGCCTGGAGCGCCTCTCGGTATCAGCCCCAGCATTTT.

This clone is labeled as large. The DNA for the CDR3 is TGTGCCAGCAGCTTCCGGACAGACACAGATACGCAGTATTTT. Residues: CASSFRTDTDTQYF. The chain combines TRBV9 with TRBJ2-3; the D gene is possibly TRBD1 (6 bases). The ends were cut back, 4 bases at V and 2 bases at J, with 11 bases in the middle. Looked up from germline, CDR1 is SGDLS and CDR2 is YYNGEE. This CDR3 contains 14 residues.

The gene calls are TRBV11-2 and TRBJ2-7, with D perhaps matching TRBD1 or TRBD2 (5 bases each). V was clipped by 0 bases and J by 1 base, with 10 bases between them. The CDR3 spans 15 residues. Per the germline V gene, CDR1 is SGHAT and CDR2 is FQNNGV. CDR3: CASSLEGETSYEQYF. DNA for the CDR3: TGTGCCAGCAGCTTAGAAGGGGAGACATCCTACGAGCAGTACTTC. The variable domain in full, with the rest retrieved from reference TRBV11-2 and TRBJ2-7, is EAGVAQSPRYKIIEKRQSVAFWCNPISGHATLYWYQQILGQGPKLLIQFQNNGVVDDSQLPKDRFSAERLKGVDSTLKIQPAKLEDSAVYLCASSLEGETSYEQYFGPGTRLTVT.

A few counts support this clone. The genes are TRBV2 and TRBJ2-1; weak D call: TRBD1 (6 bases). Germline CDR1 reads SNHLY; CDR2 reads FYNNEI. The V gene lost 10 bases and the J gene lost 6 bases, with 19 bases spanning the gap. This CDR3 has 14 residues. CDR3: CATNLRDTTNEQFF. CDR3 coding DNA: TGTGCCACCAATCTCCGGGACACCACCAATGAGCAGTTCTTC.

The V call is TRBV10-1, the J call TRBJ1-1, with TRBD1 matching 7 bases. With V trimmed by 5 bases and J by 4 bases, 10 bases remained unmatched. The CDR3 totals 15 residues. The germline gives CDR1 WNHNN, CDR2 SYGVQD (reference sequence). CDR3 DNA: TGCGCCAGCAGTCTTTTTCGGGACAGAGGCACTGAAGCTTTCTTT. Its translation is CASSLFRDRGTEAFF.

The V and J genes are TRBV30 and TRBJ1-1, with 7 bases aligning to TRBD1. Germline V gene sequence: CDR1 GTSNPN, CDR2 SVGIG (reference sequence). The trim removed 3 bases at V and 3 bases at J, leaving 10 bases unmatched. CDR3 size: 15 residues. CDR3 DNA: TGTGCCTGGAGCCCAGGGGGTAATGGATACACTGAAGCTTTCTTT. This sequence encodes CAWSPGGNGYTEAFF.

This chain joins TRBV7-3 and TRBJ1-6; TRBD1 matches 8 bases. The CDR3 sequence is 15 residues long. The V gene's germline CDR1 is SGHTA and CDR2 FQGTGA. V trimming: 4 bases; J trimming: 6 bases; junction bases outside the gene matches: 5. CDR3 region: CASSSGQGGNSPLHF. For the CDR3, the DNA is TGTGCCAGCAGCTCCGGACAGGGTGGTAATTCACCCCTCCACTTT.

A few counts support this clone. The CDR3 does not close with the conserved phenylalanine or tryptophan, likely indicating a read error. This sequence joins TRBV7-9 and TRBJ1-1; D call uncertain. In germline, CDR1 is SEHNR, CDR2 FQNEAQ (reference sequence). With 8 bases removed from V and 5 bases from J, the gap between germline ends came to 12 bases. The CDR3 is 12 residues long. The CDR3 coding sequence is TGTGCCAGCGCAGACATTGGGACTGAAGCTTTCCTT. It codes for CASADIGTEAFL.

The chain is built from TRBV7-6 and TRBJ2-6; TRBD1 agrees at 9 bases. J lost 0 bases, V lost 4 bases, and 1 base had no gene match. Germline V gene data show CDR1 as SGHVS and CDR2 as FNYEAQ. The CDR3 covers 16 residues. As DNA, the CDR3 is TGTGCCAGCAGCTCGGGACAGGGCTCTGGGGCCAACGTCCTGACTTTC. This sequence encodes CASSSGQGSGANVLTF.

The chain has TRBV5-4 and TRBJ1-1; perhaps TRBD1 as D (6 bases). The CDR3 covers 14 residues. V lost 0 bases, J lost 5 bases, and 11 bases lay in between. CDR1 SGHNT and CDR2 YYREEE come from the germline V gene (reference sequence). CDR3 sequence reads: CASSLAQGRTEAFF. The DNA of the CDR3 is TGTGCCAGCAGCTTGGCCCAGGGGAGGACTGAAGCTTTCTTT. The full variable domain, in which reference TRBV5-4 and TRBJ1-1 provide the parts outside the CDR3, is ETGVTQSPTHLIKTRGQQVTLRCSSQSGHNTVSWYQQALGQGPQFIFQYYREEENGRGNFPPRFSGLQFPNYSSELNVNALELDDSALYLCASSLAQGRTEAFFGQGTRLTVV.

This clone was picked up a small number of times. The chain combines TRBV19 with TRBJ1-5; 8 positions agree with TRBD1. CDR1 is LNHDA and CDR2 is SQIVND in the germline V gene (reference sequence). The J segment lost 5 bases and the V segment lost 5 bases, leaving 2 bases of the junction unmatched. CDR3 length: 13 amino acids. CDR3 in DNA: TGTGCCAGTAGTTTACAGGGGGATCAGCCCCAGCATTTT. Encoded protein: CASSLQGDQPQHF.

The chain links TRBV5-4 to TRBJ2-2; TRBD1 might be the D (6 bases). The CDR3 runs 16 residues. Germline-derived CDR1 and CDR2 are SGHNT and YYREEE (reference sequence). V lost 0 bases to trimming and J lost 6 bases, with 15 bases between them. The CDR3 sequence is CASSLGGRGKAGELFF. As DNA, the CDR3 is TGTGCCAGCAGCTTGGGGGGCAGGGGAAAGGCCGGGGAGCTGTTTTTT.

The rearrangement joins TRBV6-6 to TRBJ1-2, with D perhaps TRBD1 (5 bases). The ends were cut back, 7 bases at V and 7 bases at J, with 13 bases in the middle. Germline loops: CDR1 MNHNY, CDR2 SVGAGI (reference sequence). The CDR3 length is 12 residues. This chain's CDR3 is CASTGGSGGYTF. The DNA of the CDR3 is TGTGCCAGCACGGGGGGGTCGGGTGGCTACACCTTC.

The chain joins TRBV29-1 to TRBJ2-7, with 10 positions matching TRBD1. Germline V gene data show CDR1 as SQVTM and CDR2 as ANQGSEA. The V and J ends lost 7 bases and 7 bases, in that order; junction bases with no gene match: 10. The CDR3 length is 13 residues. CDR3 region: CSAGQGVSGEQYF. CDR3 sequence (DNA): TGCAGCGCCGGACAGGGGGTATCGGGGGAGCAGTACTTC.

The chain employs TRBV4-2 and TRBJ1-5; TRBD1 is a possible D gene (5 bases). The germline gives CDR1 LGHNA, CDR2 YNFKEQ. The V end was cut by 0 bases, the J end by 3 bases, with 9 bases between. This CDR3 spans 15 amino acids. In nucleotides, the CDR3 is TGTGCCAGCAGCCAAGATTGGACACCCAATCAGCCCCAGCATTTT. It yields the protein CASSQDWTPNQPQHF.

The V and J genes are TRBV4-3 and TRBJ1-4, with D unresolved. Trimming took off 0 bases at V and 0 bases at J, with 14 bases between the two ends. Germline V CDR1 and CDR2: LGHNA, YSLEER. The CDR3 length is 18 residues. The CDR3 bases are TGCGCCAGCAGCCAAGATGTTCAGGACTATGCAACTAATGAAAAACTGTTTTTT. The encoded protein is CASSQDVQDYATNEKLFF.

This clone was detected a few times. V usage is TRBV28 and J usage is TRBJ1-4; the match to TRBD1 covers 7 bases. The length of the CDR3 is 15 residues. Germline CDR1 MDHEN, CDR2 SYDVKM. Trimming removed 6 bases from V and 2 bases from J; junction bases left unmatched: 6. The CDR3 DNA sequence: TGTGCCAGCAGCCTACAGGGGTTGACTAATGAAAAACTGTTTTTT. Its translation is CASSLQGLTNEKLFF.

The chain joins TRBV28 to TRBJ1-1; D unresolved. Per the germline V gene, CDR1 is MDHEN and CDR2 is SYDVKM. V shed 6 bases and J shed 1 base, with 9 bases lying between them. The CDR3 runs to 13 residues. The CDR3 DNA follows: TGTGCCAGCAGCGGAGGTACGAACACTGAAGCTTTCTTT. Amino acids: CASSGGTNTEAFF.